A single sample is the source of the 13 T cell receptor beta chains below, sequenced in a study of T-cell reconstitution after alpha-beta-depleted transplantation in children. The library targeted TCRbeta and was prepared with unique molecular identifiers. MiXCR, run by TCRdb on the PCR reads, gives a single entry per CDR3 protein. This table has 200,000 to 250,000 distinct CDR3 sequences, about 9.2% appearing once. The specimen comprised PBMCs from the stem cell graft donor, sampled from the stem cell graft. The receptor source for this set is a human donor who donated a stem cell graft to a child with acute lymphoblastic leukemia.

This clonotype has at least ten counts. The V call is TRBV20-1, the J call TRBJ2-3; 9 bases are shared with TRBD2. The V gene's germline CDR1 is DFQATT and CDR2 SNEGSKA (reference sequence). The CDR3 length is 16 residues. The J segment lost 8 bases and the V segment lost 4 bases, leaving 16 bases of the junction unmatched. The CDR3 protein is CSATSAGTSSAPTQYF. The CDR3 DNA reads TGCAGTGCTACTAGCGCCGGGACTAGCAGCGCGCCTACGCAGTATTTT.

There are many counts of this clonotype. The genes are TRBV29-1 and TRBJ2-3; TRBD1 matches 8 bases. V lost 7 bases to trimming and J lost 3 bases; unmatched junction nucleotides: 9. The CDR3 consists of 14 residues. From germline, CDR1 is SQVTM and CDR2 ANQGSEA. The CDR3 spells CSGGQGRGTDTQYF. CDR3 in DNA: TGCAGCGGTGGACAGGGTAGAGGAACAGATACGCAGTATTTT.

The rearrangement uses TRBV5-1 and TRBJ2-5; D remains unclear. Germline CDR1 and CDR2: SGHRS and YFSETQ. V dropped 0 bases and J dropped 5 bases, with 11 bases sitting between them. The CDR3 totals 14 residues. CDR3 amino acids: CASSLAVGLETQYF. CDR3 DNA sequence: TGCGCCAGCAGCTTGGCCGTGGGTTTGGAGACCCAGTACTTC.

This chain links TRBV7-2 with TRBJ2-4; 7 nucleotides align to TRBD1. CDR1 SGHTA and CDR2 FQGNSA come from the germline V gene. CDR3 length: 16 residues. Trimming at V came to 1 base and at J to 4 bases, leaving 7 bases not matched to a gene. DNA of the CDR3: TGTGCCAGCAGCTTAGGGGTCCGGGACAGAAAAAACATTCAGTACTTC. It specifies CASSLGVRDRKNIQYF.

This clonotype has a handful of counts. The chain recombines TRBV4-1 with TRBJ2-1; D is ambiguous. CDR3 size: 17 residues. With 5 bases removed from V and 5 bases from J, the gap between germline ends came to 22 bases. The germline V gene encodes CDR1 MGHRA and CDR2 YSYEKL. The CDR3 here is CASSAVRVTIGHNEQFF. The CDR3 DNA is TGCGCCAGCAGCGCTGTACGGGTTACAATCGGGCACAATGAGCAGTTCTTC.

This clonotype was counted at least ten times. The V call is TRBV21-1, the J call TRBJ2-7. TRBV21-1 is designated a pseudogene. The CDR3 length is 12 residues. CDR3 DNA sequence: TGTGCCAGCAGCACGCTCAGCTACGAGCAGTACTTC. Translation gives CASSTLSYEQYF.

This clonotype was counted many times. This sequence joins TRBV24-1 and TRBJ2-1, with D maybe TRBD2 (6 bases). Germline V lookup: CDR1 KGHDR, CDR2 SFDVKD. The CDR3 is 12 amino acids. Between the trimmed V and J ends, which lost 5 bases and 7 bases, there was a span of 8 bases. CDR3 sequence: CATSGAGNEQFF. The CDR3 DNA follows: TGTGCCACCAGTGGCGCGGGGAATGAGCAGTTCTTC.

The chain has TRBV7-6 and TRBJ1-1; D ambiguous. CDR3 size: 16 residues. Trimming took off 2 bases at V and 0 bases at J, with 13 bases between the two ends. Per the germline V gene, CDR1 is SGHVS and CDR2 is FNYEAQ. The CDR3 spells CASSLWEIGMNTEAFF. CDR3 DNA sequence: TGTGCCAGCAGCTTATGGGAAATCGGCATGAACACTGAAGCTTTCTTT.

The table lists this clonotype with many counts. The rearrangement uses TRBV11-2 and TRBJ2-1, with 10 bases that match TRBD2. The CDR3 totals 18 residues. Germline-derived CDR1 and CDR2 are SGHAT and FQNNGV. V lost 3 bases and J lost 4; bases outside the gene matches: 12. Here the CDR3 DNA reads TGTGCCAGCAGCTTCAGACTCTTCTTAGCGGGGGGTTACAATGAGCAGTTCTTC. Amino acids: CASSFRLFLAGGYNEQFF.

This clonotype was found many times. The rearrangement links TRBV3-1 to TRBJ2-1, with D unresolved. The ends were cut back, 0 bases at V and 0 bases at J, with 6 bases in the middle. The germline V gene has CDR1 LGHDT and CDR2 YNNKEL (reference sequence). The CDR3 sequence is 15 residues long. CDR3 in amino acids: CASSQERSSYNEQFF. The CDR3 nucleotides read TGTGCCAGCAGCCAAGAGCGGAGCTCCTACAATGAGCAGTTCTTC.

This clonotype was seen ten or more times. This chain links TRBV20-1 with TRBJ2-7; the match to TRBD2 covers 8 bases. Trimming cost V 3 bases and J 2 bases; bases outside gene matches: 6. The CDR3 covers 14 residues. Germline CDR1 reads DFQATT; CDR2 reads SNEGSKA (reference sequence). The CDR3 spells CSASLAGPTYEQYF. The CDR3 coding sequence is TGCAGTGCTAGTTTAGCGGGGCCTACCTACGAGCAGTACTTC.

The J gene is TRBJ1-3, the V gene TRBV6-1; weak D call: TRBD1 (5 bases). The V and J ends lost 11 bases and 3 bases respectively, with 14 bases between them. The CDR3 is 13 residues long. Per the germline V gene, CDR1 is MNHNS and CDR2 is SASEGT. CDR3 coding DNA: TGTGCCGTGGGCCGGGGGGATGGAAACACCATATATTTT. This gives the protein CAVGRGDGNTIYF.

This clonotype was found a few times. The CDR3 is CASSLWAGENIQYF. The CDR3 coding sequence is TGTGCCAGCAGCCTTTGGGCGGGGGAGAACATTCAGTACTTC. The V and J genes are TRBV12-3 or TRBV12-4 and TRBJ2-4; 7 bases match TRBD2. This CDR3 is built from 14 residues. The J segment lost 7 bases and the V segment lost 6 bases, leaving 9 bases of the junction unmatched.